The 28 T cell receptor beta chains below were found in one sample sequenced in a study of CD8 T cells in Susac syndrome. Random hexamers were used to reverse transcribe an amount of roughly 0.45 to 1 ug RNA. TCRdb fed the immunoSEQ multiplex PCR reads into MiXCR, producing one record per CDR3 protein. The repertoire holds about 400,000 distinct CDR3 sequences, roughly 85% seen once, with under 0.15% in the top ten. Sequenced input: CD8+ T cells from PBMCs. The source of these receptors is a human donor with multiple sclerosis.

The genes are TRBV7-9 and TRBJ2-5; D unclear. Trimming stripped 8 bases from V and 5 bases from J, with 9 bases between. The CDR3 runs 11 residues. Germline V lookup: CDR1 SEHNR, CDR2 FQNEAQ (reference sequence). CDR3 DNA: TGTGCCAGCCAAGGCCAGGAGACCCAGTACTTC. This gives the protein CASQGQETQYF.

The table lists this clonotype with a count of one. The chain links TRBV5-1 to TRBJ1-5; D may be TRBD1 (5 bases). V was trimmed by 4 bases and J by 2 bases, leaving 19 bases between them. This CDR3 comprises 17 residues. Germline values: CDR1 SGHRS, CDR2 YFSETQ. The CDR3 is CASSPGDDWAGNQPQHF. In nucleotides, the CDR3 is TGCGCCAGCAGCCCGGGGGATGACTGGGCGGGCAATCAGCCCCAGCATTTT.

This clonotype was observed once. This sequence joins TRBV2 and TRBJ2-4; D not resolved. The germline V gene has CDR1 SNHLY and CDR2 FYNNEI. This CDR3 has 16 residues. V dropped 3 bases and J dropped 0 bases, with 12 bases sitting between them. The DNA for the CDR3 is TGTGCCAGCAGTGACCCTCTAGTTATAGCCAAAAACATTCAGTACTTC. Amino acid sequence: CASSDPLVIAKNIQYF.

This clonotype was seen a handful of times. The chain is built from TRBV5-1 and TRBJ2-7, with a possible D match to TRBD1 (7 bases). Trimming stripped 0 bases from V and 5 bases from J, with 15 bases between. The CDR3 extends over 15 amino acids. Per germline, CDR1 SGHRS and CDR2 YFSETQ. The CDR3 nucleotides are TGCGCCAGCAGCTTGGGGCAGGGGGGAATCGACGAGCAGTACTTC. It specifies CASSLGQGGIDEQYF.

This rearrangement joins TRBV12-3 or TRBV12-4 to TRBJ2-7, with D perhaps matching TRBD1 or TRBD2 (5 bases each). V was shortened by 3 bases and J by 1 base, with 10 bases between the two germline ends. The CDR3 covers 14 residues. The CDR3 loop is CASSFRGLSYEQYF. In nucleotides, the CDR3 is TGTGCCAGCAGTTTCCGGGGCCTATCCTACGAGCAGTACTTC.

The table lists this clonotype with a few counts. The chain carries TRBV4-1 and TRBJ2-3; unclear D gene. Per the germline V gene, CDR1 is MGHRA and CDR2 is YSYEKL. Trimming cost V 0 bases and J 2 bases, with 6 bases left between them. The CDR3 consists of 14 residues. The CDR3: CASSQEGFTDTQYF. The CDR3 nucleotides read TGCGCCAGCAGCCAAGAGGGCTTCACAGATACGCAGTATTTT.

The V and J genes are TRBV7-9 and TRBJ2-7, with a possible D match to TRBD1 (6 bases). From germline, CDR1 is SEHNR and CDR2 FQNEAQ (reference sequence). The CDR3 extends over 16 amino acids. V was pared by 2 bases and J by 3 bases, with 17 bases between. CDR3: CASSLTPQGRFYEQYF. For the CDR3, the DNA is TGTGCCAGCAGCTTAACGCCTCAGGGGCGTTTCTACGAGCAGTACTTC.

The chain carries TRBV2 and TRBJ1-1, with D unclear. CDR1 and CDR2 from the germline V gene are SNHLY and FYNNEI. Trimming took 2 bases from V and 1 from J, leaving 8 bases between them. The CDR3 runs to 14 residues. The CDR3 nucleotides are TGTGCCAGCAGTGAATTGGTCGGGAACACTGAAGCTTTCTTT. Its translation is CASSELVGNTEAFF.

The count of this clonotype is one. V gene TRBV29-1 combines with J gene TRBJ1-2, with D possibly matching TRBD1 (6 bases). In germline, CDR1 is SQVTM, CDR2 ANQGSEA. V lost 8 bases, J lost 2 bases, and 9 bases lay in between. This CDR3 has 11 amino acids. The CDR3 loop reads CSKRGNYGYTF. CDR3 DNA sequence: TGCAGCAAAAGGGGGAACTATGGCTACACCTTC. Full variable domain (remainder filled in from reference TRBV29-1 and TRBJ1-2): SAVISQKPSRDICQRGTSLTIQCQVDSQVTMMFWYRQQPGQSLTLIATANQGSEATYESGFVIDKFPISRPNLTFSTLTVSNMSPEDSSIYLCSKRGNYGYTFGSGTRLTVV.

In its sample, this clonotype was seen a few times. The chain couples TRBV6-1 to TRBJ2-5; TRBD1 or TRBD2 may be the D gene (5 bases each). The CDR3 has 17 amino acids. The V end lost 6 bases, the J end lost 0 bases, and 20 bases lay between the germline ends. Germline V gene sequence: CDR1 MNHNS, CDR2 SASEGT. CDR3 in amino acids: CASSRLRGQSNQETQYF. The CDR3 nucleotides are TGTGCCAGCAGCCGACTCCGGGGCCAGTCCAACCAAGAGACCCAGTACTTC.

V is TRBV6-1 and J is TRBJ1-1; TRBD1 matches at 11 bases. Germline values: CDR1 MNHNS, CDR2 SASEGT. V dropped 6 bases and J dropped 6; count of bases not matched to a gene: 6. The length of the CDR3 is 14 residues. In nucleotides, the CDR3 is TGTGCCAGCAGCGGGACAGGGGGGATTTCTGAAGCTTTCTTT. This sequence encodes CASSGTGGISEAFF.

The chain couples TRBV3-1 to TRBJ1-5, with 7 bases that match TRBD1. CDR3 length equals 17 residues. V gave up 2 bases and J gave up 2 bases; unmatched junction bases: 9. Germline values: CDR1 LGHDT, CDR2 YNNKEL (reference sequence). CDR3 region: CASSQSSGTVGNQPQHF. In DNA, the CDR3 is TGTGCCAGCAGCCAATCCTCCGGGACAGTTGGCAATCAGCCCCAGCATTTT.

This clonotype was seen only once. The J gene is TRBJ1-1, the V gene TRBV5-5; D gene unclear. V was shortened by 5 bases and J by 5 bases, with 13 bases between the two germline ends. The length of the CDR3 is 13 residues. The germline gives CDR1 SGHKS, CDR2 YYEKEE (reference sequence). DNA for the CDR3: TGTGCCAGCAGGTATCCAGGAGCGACTGAAGCTTTCTTT. Protein product: CASRYPGATEAFF.

This sequence joins TRBV5-1 and TRBJ1-2; the D gene is possibly TRBD1 (5 bases). The CDR3 consists of 15 residues. Germline CDR1 reads SGHRS; CDR2 reads YFSETQ. The ends were cut back, 7 bases at V and 7 bases at J, with 23 bases in the middle. The CDR3 sequence is CASGEPREATSGYTF. Written as DNA, the CDR3 is TGCGCCAGCGGGGAGCCCAGGGAAGCAACTAGTGGCTACACCTTC.

CDR3 in DNA: TGTGCCAGCAGTTTCGGATTGCATTATGGCTACACCTTC. Protein sequence: CASSFGLHYGYTF. The rearrangement links TRBV27 to TRBJ1-2; D is ambiguous. Germline V gene data show CDR1 as MNHEY and CDR2 as SMNVEV (reference sequence). V was pared by 3 bases and J by 5 bases, with 10 bases between. The CDR3 spans 13 residues.

The gene calls are TRBV5-1 and TRBJ2-3; D is possibly TRBD1 (6 bases). The CDR3 is 15 residues long. The germline V and J ends were trimmed by 1 base and 0 bases, with 9 bases remaining between them. Germline V CDR1 and CDR2: SGHRS, YFSETQ. CDR3 region: CASSLPGTSTDTQYF. DNA for the CDR3: TGCGCCAGCAGCTTGCCGGGGACAAGCACAGATACGCAGTATTTT.

V is TRBV27 and J is TRBJ1-4; no clear D gene. The V end lost 4 bases, the J end lost 4 bases, and 10 bases lay between the germline ends. This CDR3 has 14 amino acids. Germline values: CDR1 MNHEY, CDR2 SMNVEV (reference sequence). As DNA, the CDR3 is TGTGCCAGCAGTTGGGGTGTCGGTAATGAAAAACTGTTTTTT. Translated, it gives CASSWGVGNEKLFF.

V and J are TRBV6-1 and TRBJ1-1, with 10 bases fitting TRBD1. Germline V lookup: CDR1 MNHNS, CDR2 SASEGT. J lost 11 bases, V lost 6 bases, and 12 bases had no gene match. This CDR3 spans 14 amino acids. The CDR3 protein is CASRPGQGITVAFF. The CDR3 DNA is TGTGCCAGCAGACCGGGACAGGGGATCACAGTCGCTTTCTTT.

DNA for the CDR3: TGTGCCAGCAGTTACTCTCCGGACAGGGGATACACTGAAGCTTTCTTT. Protein product: CASSYSPDRGYTEAFF. V usage is TRBV6-5 and J usage is TRBJ1-1, with 9 bases lining up with TRBD1. CDR1 is MNHEY, CDR2 SVGAGI, per germline. Trimming cost V 0 bases and J 3 bases; bases outside gene matches: 5. The CDR3 covers 16 residues.

The chain carries TRBV5-4 and TRBJ2-7; the match to TRBD2 covers 9 bases. The length of the CDR3 is 15 residues. CDR1 is SGHNT, CDR2 YYREEE, per germline (reference sequence). Trimming cost V 2 bases and J 6 bases; bases outside gene matches: 9. The CDR3: CASSLMERGDFEQYF. CDR3 coding DNA: TGTGCCAGCAGCTTAATGGAGCGGGGGGATTTCGAGCAGTACTTC.

The V gene is TRBV27, the J gene TRBJ2-1; D is possibly TRBD2 (5 bases). V lost 4 bases and J lost 7, with 23 bases in between. The CDR3 has 17 amino acids. The V gene's germline CDR1 is MNHEY and CDR2 SMNVEV (reference sequence). DNA for the CDR3: TGTGCCAGCAGTTCATATATTCTAGCCCCTACGGGGAATGAGCAGTTCTTC. Amino acids: CASSSYILAPTGNEQFF.

The J gene is TRBJ2-2, the V gene TRBV28, with 7 bases aligning to TRBD2. The CDR3 length is 15 residues. Trimming at V came to 5 bases and at J to 3 bases, leaving 6 bases not matched to a gene. CDR1 MDHEN and CDR2 SYDVKM come from the germline V gene. The CDR3 DNA reads TGTGCCAGCAGTCATCCTAGCGGAGACACCGGGGAGCTGTTTTTT. It codes for CASSHPSGDTGELFF.

This chain's CDR3 is CSVYQTLNTEAFF. The CDR3 DNA follows: TGCAGCGTTTACCAGACCCTGAACACTGAAGCTTTCTTT. The genes are TRBV29-1 and TRBJ1-1; no clear D. Germline V lookup: CDR1 SQVTM, CDR2 ANQGSEA. The CDR3 has 13 amino acids. Trimming took 5 bases from V and 0 from J, leaving 10 bases between them.

The chain combines TRBV2 with TRBJ1-1, with D maybe TRBD1 (5 bases). The CDR3 spans 17 residues. CDR1 is SNHLY, CDR2 FYNNEI, per germline. The germline V and J ends were trimmed by 1 base and 0 bases, with 15 bases remaining between them. CDR3 in amino acids: CASSEGSGGELNTEAFF. For the CDR3, the DNA is TGTGCCAGCAGTGAAGGGTCCGGGGGAGAACTGAACACTGAAGCTTTCTTT.

J is TRBJ2-7 and V is TRBV10-3, with 8 bases that match TRBD2. Germline values: CDR1 ENHRY, CDR2 SYGVKD. This CDR3 contains 15 residues. J was trimmed by 5 bases and V by 3 bases; bases with no gene match: 9. CDR3 residues: CAISDLLAGIHEQYF. Here the CDR3 DNA reads TGTGCCATCAGTGACCTCTTAGCGGGGATCCACGAGCAGTACTTC.

V gene TRBV10-3 combines with J gene TRBJ1-1, with 7 nucleotides matching TRBD1. The CDR3 has 15 residues. Germline V lookup: CDR1 ENHRY, CDR2 SYGVKD. After removal of 6 bases from V and 3 bases from J, the junction contained 10 bases not matched to a gene. DNA for the CDR3: TGTGCCATCAGCGAATATACAGGGGATCACACTGAAGCTTTCTTT. Residues: CAISEYTGDHTEAFF.

This clonotype has just one count. This rearrangement joins TRBV7-9 to TRBJ1-2; D remains unclear. This CDR3 is 12 amino acids long. Germline-derived CDR1 and CDR2 are SEHNR and FQNEAQ (reference sequence). The V and J ends lost 3 bases and 2 bases respectively, with 4 bases between them. The chain's CDR3 is CASSFPNYGYTF. The CDR3 region has the DNA TGTGCCAGCAGCTTTCCCAACTATGGCTACACCTTC.

The V call is TRBV11-2, the J call TRBJ2-1; D is unresolved. The CDR3 is 14 amino acids. Trimming took 0 bases from V and 9 from J, leaving 12 bases between them. Germline lookup yields CDR1 SGHAT and CDR2 FQNNGV. The CDR3 region is CASSLDGPGGEQFF. Here the CDR3 DNA reads TGTGCCAGCAGCTTAGATGGCCCTGGCGGTGAGCAGTTCTTC.